Listed below are T cell receptor beta chains from one sample, sequenced in a study of blood T cell repertoires in COVID-19. Sequencing was performed with immunoSEQ multiplex PCR; in TCRdb, only in-frame clones are kept and a portion is missing. The sample has over 150,000 clones; roughly four fifths are singletons. The sample was peripheral blood. These receptors were taken from a human donor with acute or convalescent COVID-19. The donor label of this sample is uncertain. The CDR3 runs from the conserved cysteine through the conserved F or W. D genes are given only for firm matches. Expanded clones get a size class; other rows say once, few or many, or leave the size out.

V,size,D,J,CDR3,DNA
TRBV6-5,NA,TRBD1,TRBJ2-1,CASSYGTAYNEQFF,TGTGCCAGCAGTTATGGGACAGCCTACAATGAGCAGTTCTTC
TRBV27,few,TRBD1,TRBJ1-4,CASRSVQGGFNRNHNEKLFF,TGTGCCAGTCGTTCGGTACAGGGGGGATTTAACAGGAACCACAATGAAAAACTGTTTTTT
TRBV27,NA,TRBD2,TRBJ2-2,CASSLGLLAGAELFF,TGTGCCAGCAGTTTAGGGCTGTTAGCGGGTGCAGAGCTGTTTTTT
TRBV7-2,once,NA,TRBJ2-5,CASSRGNFRETQYF,TGTGCCAGCAGCCGGGGGAACTTTCGGGAGACCCAGTACTTC
TRBV24-1,NA,TRBD2,TRBJ2-1,CATSDRTSGSRNEQFF,TGTGCCACCAGTGACCGGACTAGCGGGAGCAGGAATGAGCAGTTCTTC
TRBV6-5,NA,TRBD1,TRBJ1-2,CASRGQGAYYGYTF,TGTGCCAGCAGGGGACAGGGGGCTTACTATGGCTACACCTTC
TRBV19,NA,NA,TRBJ2-2,CASSPRQAISPGELFF,TGTGCCAGTAGTCCCCGACAGGCGATATCACCCGGGGAGCTGTTTTTT
TRBV4-1,NA,NA,TRBJ1-2,CASSQAYTYGYTF,TGCGCCAGCAGCCAGGCATACACCTATGGCTACACCTTC
TRBV6-5,NA,NA,TRBJ1-2,CASARFYGYTF,TGTGCCAGCGCCAGATTCTATGGCTACACCTTC
TRBV5-1,once,NA,TRBJ2-5,CASSLGVGYLQETQYF,TGCGCCAGCAGCTTGGGGGTGGGCTACCTCCAAGAGACCCAGTACTTC
TRBV10-3,NA,TRBD1,TRBJ1-5,CAISEEVGTGGQPQHF,TGTGCCATCAGTGAAGAGGTGGGGACAGGGGGGCAGCCCCAGCATTTT
TRBV12-3/TRBV12-4,NA,NA,TRBJ1-6,CASSITGTTPLHF,TGTGCCAGCAGCATTACAGGGACGACACCCCTCCACTTT
TRBV19,NA,NA,TRBJ2-2,CASSIQGIGELFF,TGTGCCAGTAGTATACAGGGTATCGGGGAGCTGTTTTTT
TRBV4-2,NA,TRBD2,TRBJ2-7,CASSQEHPRAVAGGSYEQYF,TGTGCCAGCAGCCAAGAACATCCCAGGGCGGTAGCGGGAGGCTCCTACGAGCAGTACTTC
TRBV2,NA,TRBD1,TRBJ1-1,CASSKTGNPEAFF,TGTGCCAGCAGTAAGACAGGGAACCCTGAAGCTTTCTTT
TRBV7-9,NA,TRBD2,TRBJ2-7,CASSFGTSGILEQYF,TGTGCCAGCAGCTTTGGGACTAGCGGGATCCTCGAGCAGTACTTC
TRBV30,few,NA,TRBJ1-6,CAWTTGNSPLHF,TGTGCCTGGACTACAGGGAATTCACCCCTCCACTTT
TRBV3-1/TRBV3-2,NA,TRBD2,TRBJ2-1,CASSGGTSGYNEQFF,TGTGCCAGCAGTGGGGGGACTAGCGGCTACAATGAGCAGTTCTTC
TRBV5-1,few,TRBD2,TRBJ2-7,CASSLTSGSYEQYF,TGCGCCAGCAGCTTGACTAGCGGGAGCTACGAGCAGTACTTC
TRBV19,NA,TRBD1,TRBJ1-1,CASRWTGNTEAFF,TGTGCCAGTAGGTGGACAGGGAACACTGAAGCTTTCTTT
TRBV6-5,NA,NA,TRBJ1-5,CASRADLNQPQHF,TGTGCCAGCAGGGCAGATCTCAATCAGCCCCAGCATTTT